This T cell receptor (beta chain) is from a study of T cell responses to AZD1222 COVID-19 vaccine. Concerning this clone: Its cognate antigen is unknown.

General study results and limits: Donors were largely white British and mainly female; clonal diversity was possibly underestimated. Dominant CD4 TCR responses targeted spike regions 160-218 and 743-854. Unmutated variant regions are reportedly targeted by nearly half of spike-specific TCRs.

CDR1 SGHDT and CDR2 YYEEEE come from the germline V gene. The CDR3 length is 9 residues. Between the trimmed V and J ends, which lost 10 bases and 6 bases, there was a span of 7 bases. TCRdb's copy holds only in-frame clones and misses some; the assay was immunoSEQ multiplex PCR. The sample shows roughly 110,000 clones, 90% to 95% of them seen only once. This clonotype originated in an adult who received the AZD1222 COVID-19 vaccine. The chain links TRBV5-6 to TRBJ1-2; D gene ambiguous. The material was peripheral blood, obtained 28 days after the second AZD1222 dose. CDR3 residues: CARSDGYTF. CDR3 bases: TGTGCCCGAAGTGATGGCTACACCTTC.